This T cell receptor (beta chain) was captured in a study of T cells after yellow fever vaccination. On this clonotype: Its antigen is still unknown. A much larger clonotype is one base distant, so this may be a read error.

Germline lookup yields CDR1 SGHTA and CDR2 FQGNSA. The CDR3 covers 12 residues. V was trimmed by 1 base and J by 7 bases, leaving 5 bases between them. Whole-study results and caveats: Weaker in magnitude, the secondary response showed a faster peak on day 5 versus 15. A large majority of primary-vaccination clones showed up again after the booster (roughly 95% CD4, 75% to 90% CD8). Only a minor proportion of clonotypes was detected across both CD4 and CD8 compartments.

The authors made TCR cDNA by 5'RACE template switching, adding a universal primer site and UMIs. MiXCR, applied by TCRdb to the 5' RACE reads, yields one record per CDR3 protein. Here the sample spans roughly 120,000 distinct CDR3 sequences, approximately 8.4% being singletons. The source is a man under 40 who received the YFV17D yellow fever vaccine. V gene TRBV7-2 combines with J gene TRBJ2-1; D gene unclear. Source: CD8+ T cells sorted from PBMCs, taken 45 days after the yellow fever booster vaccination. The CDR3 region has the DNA TGTGCCAGCAGCTTAGACTGTAATGAGCAGTTCTTC. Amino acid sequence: CASSLDCNEQFF.